This passage covers 32 T cell receptor beta chains from one sample sequenced in a study of blood T cell repertoires in COVID-19. Here immunoSEQ multiplex PCR was the method, and the copy in TCRdb shows in-frame clones only, minus some. The data hold 55,000 to 80,000 clones, with roughly 80% observed a single time. Input material: peripheral blood. These receptors all stem from a woman of 80 years or more with active or convalescent COVID-19.

The chain recombines TRBV12-3 or TRBV12-4 with TRBJ1-2; tentatively, D is TRBD1 (5 bases). The CDR3 is made up of 12 amino acids. Trimming pared 3 bases from V and 5 bases from J, leaving 7 bases between. The CDR3 reads CASSFRQYGYTF. Here the CDR3 DNA reads TGTGCCAGCAGTTTTAGACAGTATGGCTACACCTTC.

V and J are TRBV11-3 and TRBJ2-7, with TRBD1 identical over 10 bases. This CDR3 is built from 15 residues. Per germline, CDR1 SGHNT and CDR2 YENEEA. Trimming took 4 bases from V and 1 from J; bases not matched to a gene: 4. The CDR3 here is CASSSTGGASYEQYF. CDR3 DNA: TGTGCCAGCAGCTCGACAGGGGGCGCATCCTACGAGCAGTACTTC.

The J gene is TRBJ1-1, the V gene TRBV10-3, with TRBD1 as a possible D gene (5 bases). Trimming took off 7 bases at V and 4 bases at J, with 10 bases between the two ends. Germline V lookup: CDR1 ENHRY, CDR2 SYGVKD. The CDR3 is 12 amino acids. The CDR3 bases are TGTGCCATCAAAGGGGTGGGCACTGAAGCTTTCTTT. Its protein product is CAIKGVGTEAFF.

The chain has TRBV7-3 and TRBJ2-5; 8 bases line up with TRBD2. Germline V gene data show CDR1 as SGHTA and CDR2 as FQGTGA. This CDR3 comprises 16 residues. V was clipped by 2 bases and J by 2 bases; unmatched bases: 7. The CDR3 coding sequence is TGTGCCAGCAGCTTATCCGGAACTAGCGGACAAGAGACCCAGTACTTC. Translated: CASSLSGTSGQETQYF. Full variable domain (missing parts from reference TRBV7-3 and TRBJ2-5): GAGVSQTPSNKVTEKGKYVELRCDPISGHTALYWYRQSLGQGPEFLIYFQGTGAADDSGLPNDRFFAVRPEGSVSTLKIQRTERGDSAVYLCASSLSGTSGQETQYFGPGTRLLVL.

The chain has TRBV7-9 and TRBJ1-4, with D possibly being TRBD1 (5 bases). Germline CDR1 reads SEHNR; CDR2 reads FQNEAQ (reference sequence). V was trimmed by 1 base and J by 8 bases, leaving 11 bases between them. This CDR3 is built from 14 residues. The CDR3 nucleotides are TGTGCCAGCAGCTTAGGGCAGGGAGGGGAAAAACTGTTTTTT. Translation gives CASSLGQGGEKLFF.

This chain connects TRBV19 to TRBJ1-5; the D is unclear. The CDR3 loop spans 13 amino acids. The V gene's germline CDR1 is LNHDA and CDR2 SQIVND (reference sequence). V was shortened by 3 bases and J by 7 bases, with 10 bases between the two germline ends. Written as DNA, the CDR3 is TGTGCCAGTAGTATGCGGGGAGAACAGCCCCAGCATTTT. Its protein product is CASSMRGEQPQHF.

This clone was observed once. V is TRBV29-1 and J is TRBJ2-7, with TRBD1 as a possible D gene (6 bases). The germline CDR1 and CDR2 sequences are SQVTM and ANQGSEA. The CDR3 has 12 residues. Between the trimmed V and J ends, which lost 5 bases and 4 bases, there was a span of 12 bases. CDR3: CSVTPTGYEQYF. The CDR3 DNA sequence: TGCAGCGTTACTCCGACAGGATACGAGCAGTACTTC.

The chain has TRBV2 and TRBJ2-3, with a weak D call TRBD1 (6 bases). Trimming shortened V by 6 bases and J by 0 bases, and 16 bases separated the two germline ends. The length of the CDR3 is 16 residues. Germline-derived CDR1 and CDR2 are SNHLY and FYNNEI. The CDR3 DNA follows: TGTGCCAGCAGGGACCTATGGACAGCTAGCACAGATACGCAGTATTTT. Translation gives CASRDLWTASTDTQYF. The full variable domain, with the rest looked up from reference TRBV2 and TRBJ2-3, is EPEVTQTPSHQVTQMGQEVILRCVPISNHLYFYWYRQILGQKVEFLVSFYNNEISEKSEIFDDQFSVERPDGSNFTLKIRSTKLEDSAMYFCASRDLWTASTDTQYFGPGTRLTVL.

This clone was counted a single time. The chain couples TRBV19 to TRBJ1-3; possibly TRBD1 for D (6 bases). From germline, CDR1 is LNHDA and CDR2 SQIVND (reference sequence). The CDR3 extends over 16 amino acids. V was pared by 4 bases and J by 2 bases, with 15 bases between. CDR3 bases: TGTGCCAGTAGTAGCCTACAGGGAATCCCTGGAAACACCATATATTTT. Its translation: CASSSLQGIPGNTIYF.

This sequence joins TRBV12-3 or TRBV12-4 and TRBJ2-7; D gene uncertain. Trimming took off 6 bases at V and 0 bases at J, with 9 bases between the two ends. The CDR3 is made up of 13 amino acids. Here the CDR3 reads CASSTSPSYEQYF. The CDR3 coding sequence is TGTGCCAGCAGCACAAGTCCCTCCTACGAGCAGTACTTC.

This sequence joins TRBV27 and TRBJ1-2; D may be TRBD1 (6 bases). CDR3 length: 12 amino acids. With 2 bases removed from V and 7 bases from J, the gap between germline ends came to 8 bases. Germline V CDR1 and CDR2: MNHEY, SMNVEV (reference sequence). CDR3 coding DNA: TGTGCCAGCAGTTTAACAGGGCTTGGCTACACCTTC. Translating it yields CASSLTGLGYTF.

V gene TRBV5-4 combines with J gene TRBJ2-6, with D perhaps TRBD2 (6 bases). CDR1 and CDR2 from the germline V gene are SGHNT and YYREEE (reference sequence). V was trimmed by 2 bases and J by 3 bases, leaving 12 bases between them. The CDR3 runs 16 residues. CDR3 nucleotide sequence: TGTGCCAGCAGCTTTGTAGGAGGGAATGGGGCCAACGTCCTGACTTTC. It specifies CASSFVGGNGANVLTF.

A few counts support this clone. The chain uses TRBV19 and TRBJ1-5; perhaps TRBD1 as D (5 bases). The length of the CDR3 is 12 residues. Trimming removed 2 bases at V and 7 bases at J, with 6 bases between. Germline V CDR1 and CDR2: LNHDA, SQIVND (reference sequence). CDR3 nucleotide sequence: TGTGCCAGTAGTATACGGGGGCAGCCCCAGCATTTT. The encoded protein is CASSIRGQPQHF.

V usage is TRBV6-5 and J usage is TRBJ1-2; 10 positions agree with TRBD1. The CDR3 runs 15 residues. Germline CDR1 and CDR2: MNHEY and SVGAGI. Trimming removed 0 bases from V and 4 bases from J; junction bases left unmatched: 2. The CDR3 coding sequence is TGTGCCAGCAGTTACTCGACAGGGGGCATCTATGGCTACACCTTC. Translating it yields CASSYSTGGIYGYTF.

The chain recombines TRBV7-9 with TRBJ2-1; tentatively, D is TRBD1 (5 bases). V gave up 5 bases and J gave up 9 bases, with 11 bases separating them. The germline gives CDR1 SEHNR, CDR2 FQNEAQ (reference sequence). CDR3 length: 12 residues. The CDR3 coding sequence is TGTGCCAGCAGCCTCGGACACGTTGAGCAGTTCTTC. Translation: CASSLGHVEQFF.

The chain carries TRBV2 and TRBJ2-6; TRBD2 is a possible D gene (5 bases). This CDR3 region has 16 residues. CDR1 and CDR2 (germline): SNHLY, FYNNEI. V was pared by 6 bases and J by 2 bases, with 14 bases between. CDR3 DNA sequence: TGTGCCAGCAGCCCTCTAGGACTCACTGGGGCCAACGTCCTGACTTTC. Translation gives CASSPLGLTGANVLTF.

The chain employs TRBV5-8 and TRBJ2-3, with D tentatively TRBD2 (5 bases). The germline V and J ends were trimmed by 4 bases and 6 bases, with 15 bases remaining between them. Germline V gene data show CDR1 as SGHTS and CDR2 as YDEGEE. CDR3 length: 14 amino acids. In nucleotides, the CDR3 is TGTGCCAGCAGCCAAACTAGTTTTGGGGATACGCAGTATTTT. Encoded protein: CASSQTSFGDTQYF.

The chain couples TRBV5-5 to TRBJ1-6; 7 bases agree with TRBD1. Trimming cost V 4 bases and J 8 bases; bases outside gene matches: 6. Per the germline V gene, CDR1 is SGHKS and CDR2 is YYEKEE (reference sequence). This CDR3 spans 14 amino acids. This CDR3 is CASSPRDSHSPLHF. Here the CDR3 DNA reads TGTGCCAGCAGCCCCCGGGACAGCCATTCACCCCTCCACTTT.

The chain recombines TRBV11-3 with TRBJ2-5; D is possibly TRBD1 (6 bases). From germline, CDR1 is SGHNT and CDR2 YENEEA. V was cut by 1 base and J by 1 base, with 13 bases left in between. This CDR3 spans 16 amino acids. The CDR3 sequence: CASSLVPRTVQETQYF. The CDR3, as DNA: TGTGCCAGCAGCTTAGTACCCCGGACAGTCCAAGAGACCCAGTACTTC.

This chain joins TRBV4-1 and TRBJ2-2, with D possibly matching TRBD2 (7 bases). This CDR3 contains 16 residues. In germline, CDR1 is MGHRA, CDR2 YSYEKL. V dropped 0 bases and J dropped 2 bases, with 10 bases sitting between them. CDR3 coding DNA: TGCGCCAGCAGCCAAGATGGGGGGGCAAACACCGGGGAGCTGTTTTTT. It is translated as CASSQDGGANTGELFF.

The chain combines TRBV18 with TRBJ1-1; possibly TRBD1 for D (6 bases). Between the trimmed V and J ends, which lost 0 bases and 6 bases, there was a span of 17 bases. The CDR3 runs 16 residues. Germline assignment: CDR1 KGHSH and CDR2 LQKENI. CDR3 sequence reads: CASSPPRLGANPEAFF. CDR3 DNA: TGTGCCAGCTCACCACCGAGGTTGGGGGCTAATCCTGAAGCTTTCTTT.

The J gene is TRBJ1-2, the V gene TRBV7-9; 7 bases match TRBD1. Germline values: CDR1 SEHNR, CDR2 FQNEAQ (reference sequence). Trimming cost V 5 bases and J 4 bases; bases outside gene matches: 7. The CDR3 length is 14 residues. CDR3 bases: TGTGCCAGCAGCACAACAGGGGTATTCTATGGCTACACCTTC. Protein: CASSTTGVFYGYTF.

J is TRBJ2-1 and V is TRBV7-2; 14 nucleotides align to TRBD2. This CDR3 contains 14 residues. The germline gives CDR1 SGHTA, CDR2 FQGNSA. V lost 6 bases, J lost 7 bases, and 2 bases stayed unmatched. The CDR3 protein is CASRTSGGANEQFF. The CDR3 DNA reads TGTGCCAGCAGGACTAGCGGGGGGGCGAATGAGCAGTTCTTC.

The rearrangement joins TRBV10-3 to TRBJ1-1, with a tentative D call TRBD1 (5 bases). The V end lost 11 bases, the J end lost 4 bases, and 14 bases lay between the germline ends. Germline CDR1 ENHRY, CDR2 SYGVKD. The CDR3 is 12 residues long. The CDR3 region is CAVKEGSTEAFF. The CDR3 DNA is TGTGCCGTTAAGGAGGGGAGCACTGAAGCTTTCTTT.

The V call is TRBV6-5, the J call TRBJ1-2; TRBD1 is a possible D gene (5 bases). Trimming took off 5 bases at V and 8 bases at J, with 18 bases between the two ends. Germline values: CDR1 MNHEY, CDR2 SVGAGI. The CDR3 covers 14 residues. The CDR3 loop reads CASSQGRGLQGYTF. The DNA of the CDR3 is TGTGCCAGCAGTCAGGGACGGGGACTACAAGGCTACACCTTC.

This rearrangement joins TRBV6-1 to TRBJ2-3; 8 bases are a match to TRBD2. V trimming: 2 bases; J trimming: 4 bases; junction bases outside the gene matches: 5. Germline V CDR1 and CDR2: MNHNS, SASEGT. The CDR3 length is 15 residues. The CDR3 loop reads CASSESGGGADTQYF. CDR3 in DNA: TGTGCCAGCAGTGAATCGGGGGGGGGCGCAGATACGCAGTATTTT.

The rearrangement joins TRBV5-1 to TRBJ2-1; 13 bases are a match to TRBD2. With 2 bases clipped from V and 2 bases from J, the junction kept 10 bases outside the gene matches. The CDR3 covers 19 residues. Germline lookup yields CDR1 SGHRS and CDR2 YFSETQ. The CDR3 loop is CASSLTGTSGVGTYNEQFF. In DNA form, the CDR3 reads TGCGCCAGCAGCTTAACCGGGACTAGCGGGGTGGGGACCTACAATGAGCAGTTCTTC.

CDR3 residues: CASSPHYGVGAVAFF. The CDR3 coding sequence is TGTGCCAGCAGCCCCCACTACGGTGTGGGGGCGGTGGCTTTCTTT. The V gene is TRBV14, the J gene TRBJ1-1; tentative D call: TRBD1 (6 bases). The germline V and J ends were trimmed by 4 bases and 11 bases, with 23 bases remaining between them. CDR1 SGHDN and CDR2 FVKESK come from the germline V gene. The length of the CDR3 is 15 residues.

Details on this clone: Other nucleotide sequences from this sample produce the same CDR3. The V and J genes are TRBV6-5 and TRBJ1-4, with no clear D. The CDR3 runs 14 residues. Germline lookup yields CDR1 MNHEY and CDR2 SVGAGI. The germline V and J ends were trimmed by 2 bases and 4 bases, with 8 bases remaining between them. The CDR3 DNA reads TGTGCCAGCAGTTACGGGCAGTTTAATGAAAAACTGTTTTTT. As protein: CASSYGQFNEKLFF.

The J gene is TRBJ2-1, the V gene TRBV10-1, with D possibly TRBD2 on 10 matching bases. Looked up from germline, CDR1 is WNHNN and CDR2 is SYGVQD (reference sequence). The CDR3 loop spans 20 amino acids. Trimming removed 2 bases from V and 5 bases from J, with 28 bases in between. This CDR3 reads CASSEDRGFFSGLADNEQFF. CDR3 sequence (DNA): TGCGCCAGCAGTGAGGACAGGGGGTTTTTCTCAGGACTAGCGGACAATGAGCAGTTCTTC.

This clone was recorded once. The same CDR3 arises from other DNA sequences in this sample as well. The chain has TRBV7-9 and TRBJ2-2, with 8 bases lining up with TRBD1. Trimming took 5 bases from V and 1 from J; bases not matched to a gene: 15. CDR3 length: 19 amino acids. Looked up from germline, CDR1 is SEHNR and CDR2 is FQNEAQ (reference sequence). The CDR3 sequence: CASSPRQGALIQNTGELFF. In DNA, the CDR3 is TGTGCCAGCAGCCCAAGGCAGGGGGCGCTTATCCAGAACACCGGGGAGCTGTTTTTT.

J is TRBJ1-5 and V is TRBV7-2, with TRBD1 matching 11 bases. Germline V gene sequence: CDR1 SGHTA, CDR2 FQGNSA. The V segment lost 5 bases and the J segment 9 bases; nucleotides outside the gene matches: 6. The CDR3 extends over 14 amino acids. The CDR3 DNA reads as TGTGCCAGCAGCCAGGGGACAGGGGGACGGCCCCAGCATTTT. This encodes CASSQGTGGRPQHF.